This passage covers 16 T cell receptor beta chains from one sample sequenced in a study of cytomegalovirus exposure and HLA in healthy donors. The PCR contained 60 Vbeta and 13 Jbeta primers. This table comes from immunoSEQ multiplex PCR, and its TCRdb copy is limited to in-frame clones, with some not included. In the table there are 160,000 or so clones, roughly 82% of which are singletons. Sequenced: PBMCs. All receptors come from a man between 50 and 59 years old in good health and CMV-seropositive.

The rearrangement joins TRBV2 to TRBJ1-2; no clear D. V lost 5 bases and J 3 bases, leaving 4 bases between the germline ends. Germline V gives CDR1 SNHLY, CDR2 FYNNEI. The CDR3 extends over 11 amino acids. CDR3 residues: CASSLDYGYTF. The CDR3 nucleotides read TGTGCCAGCAGTCTAGACTATGGCTACACCTTC.

CDR3 bases: TGTGCCAGCAGCTTAGGGGGGGGCCTAGGGGTCTACGAGCAGTACTTC. It codes for CASSLGGGLGVYEQYF. J is TRBJ2-7 and V is TRBV7-2; tentative D call: TRBD2 (7 bases). This CDR3 has 16 amino acids. In germline, CDR1 is SGHTA, CDR2 FQGNSA. Trimming removed 1 base from V and 3 bases from J, with 16 bases in between.

This clone appeared a single time. The chain couples TRBV5-6 to TRBJ2-3; 11 bases are shared with TRBD2. Germline values: CDR1 SGHDT, CDR2 YYEEEE. The J segment lost 4 bases and the V segment lost 0 bases, leaving 4 bases of the junction unmatched. The CDR3 has 16 residues. The CDR3 region is CASSLASGGHADTQYF. CDR3 coding DNA: TGTGCCAGCAGCTTGGCTAGCGGGGGGCACGCAGATACGCAGTATTTT.

The chain links TRBV19 to TRBJ2-1, with TRBD1 identical over 8 bases. From germline, CDR1 is LNHDA and CDR2 SQIVND (reference sequence). The CDR3 is 16 amino acids. J was trimmed by 7 bases and V by 5 bases; bases with no gene match: 13. CDR3 amino acids: CASSPQRTGIGNEQFF. DNA for the CDR3: TGTGCCAGTAGTCCACAACGGACAGGGATAGGGAATGAGCAGTTCTTC.

This chain connects TRBV7-9 to TRBJ1-4, with D uncertain. This CDR3 spans 15 amino acids. V lost 5 bases and J lost 8, with 18 bases in between. Germline CDR1 SEHNR, CDR2 FQNEAQ (reference sequence). The CDR3 sequence: CASSPRMSSGEKLFF. CDR3 in DNA: TGTGCCAGCAGCCCCCGGATGAGCAGCGGGGAAAAACTGTTTTTT. Using reference TRBV7-9 and TRBJ1-4 for the parts outside the CDR3, the full variable domain is DTGVSQNPRHKITKRGQNVTFRCDPISEHNRLYWYRQTLGQGPEFLTYFQNEAQLEKSRLLSDRFSAERPKGSFSTLEIQRTEQGDSAMYLCASSPRMSSGEKLFFGSGTQLSVL.

The chain employs TRBV6-5 and TRBJ1-5; D not certain. Trimming cost V 3 bases and J 0 bases, with 12 bases left between them. There are 16 residues in the CDR3. Germline V CDR1 and CDR2: MNHEY, SVGAGI. The CDR3 sequence is CASSYPADYSNQPQHF. The CDR3 coding sequence is TGTGCCAGCAGTTATCCGGCAGACTATAGCAATCAGCCCCAGCATTTT.

The rearrangement uses TRBV6-5 and TRBJ2-7, with D possibly being TRBD1 (5 bases). In germline, CDR1 is MNHEY, CDR2 SVGAGI. The CDR3 is made up of 15 amino acids. Trimming pared 0 bases from V and 1 base from J, leaving 10 bases between. The CDR3 DNA reads TGTGCCAGCAGTTACTCCTACAGGAGATCCTACGAGCAGTACTTC. This sequence encodes CASSYSYRRSYEQYF.

The chain links TRBV5-1 to TRBJ1-2, with 9 bases matching TRBD1. The CDR3 consists of 15 residues. Germline trimming cut 4 bases from V and 1 base from J; bases unmatched to any gene: 5. Germline V gene lookup returns CDR1 SGHRS and CDR2 YFSETQ. The CDR3 reads CASSGPGQGNYGYTF. As DNA, the CDR3 is TGCGCCAGCAGCGGACCGGGACAGGGTAACTATGGCTACACCTTC.

The V gene is TRBV11-3, the J gene TRBJ2-7, with TRBD2 identical over 8 bases. V gave up 5 bases and J gave up 0 bases; unmatched junction bases: 6. The germline gives CDR1 SGHNT, CDR2 YENEEA. The CDR3 runs to 15 residues. This CDR3 reads CASSEKRGPSYEQYF. The CDR3 DNA reads TGTGCCAGCAGCGAAAAGCGGGGGCCCTCCTACGAGCAGTACTTC.

This chain uses TRBV7-2 with TRBJ1-2; D is unclear. Trimming stripped 2 bases from V and 6 bases from J, with 10 bases between. The CDR3 spans 13 residues. Germline-derived CDR1 and CDR2 are SGHTA and FQGNSA. The CDR3 sequence is CASSLPQVDGYTF. CDR3 bases: TGTGCCAGCAGCTTACCTCAGGTTGATGGCTACACCTTC.

The chain links TRBV28 to TRBJ2-3, with TRBD2 matching over 7 bases. The germline V gene has CDR1 MDHEN and CDR2 SYDVKM. The CDR3 is made up of 12 amino acids. The V and J ends lost 6 bases and 14 bases, in that order; junction bases with no gene match: 11. DNA for the CDR3: TGTGCCAGCAGCCTAGGGAGGGGCGGTCGGTATTTT. It encodes CASSLGRGGRYF.

The chain couples TRBV5-1 to TRBJ2-7, with 8 bases matching TRBD1. CDR3 size: 15 residues. Germline trimming cut 0 bases from V and 3 bases from J; bases unmatched to any gene: 5. Germline CDR1 reads SGHRS; CDR2 reads YFSETQ. The CDR3, as DNA: TGCGCCAGCAGCTTGGCAGGGACAGGAGACTACGAGCAGTACTTC. As protein: CASSLAGTGDYEQYF.

The chain links TRBV27 to TRBJ1-5, with 7 bases matching TRBD1. CDR3 size: 13 residues. CDR1 is MNHEY and CDR2 is SMNVEV in the germline V gene (reference sequence). Trimming took 5 bases from V and 5 from J; bases not matched to a gene: 3. The CDR3 DNA follows: TGTGCCAGCAGTACAGGGGCCCATCAGCCCCAGCATTTT. It specifies CASSTGAHQPQHF.

V is TRBV27 and J is TRBJ2-7; 8 nucleotides line up with TRBD1. The CDR3 loop spans 15 amino acids. Germline V CDR1 and CDR2: MNHEY, SMNVEV (reference sequence). V lost 4 bases to trimming and J lost 3 bases; unmatched junction nucleotides: 8. In DNA, the CDR3 is TGTGCCAGCAGTTCCGGACAGGGTGGGATCTACGAGCAGTACTTC. Amino acid sequence: CASSSGQGGIYEQYF.

CDR3: CASSQYRGYEQYF. CDR3 bases: TGCGCCAGCAGCCAATACAGGGGCTACGAGCAGTACTTC. The V call is TRBV4-1, the J call TRBJ2-7; 7 bases match TRBD1. Germline trimming cut 2 bases from V and 3 bases from J; bases unmatched to any gene: 1. Germline lookup yields CDR1 MGHRA and CDR2 YSYEKL. The CDR3 sequence is 13 residues long.

J is TRBJ1-1 and V is TRBV5-1; 8 positions match TRBD1. Germline trimming cut 2 bases from V and 1 base from J; bases unmatched to any gene: 4. The germline V gene encodes CDR1 SGHRS and CDR2 YFSETQ. This CDR3 has 15 amino acids. CDR3 loop: CASSFIDRGNTEAFF. CDR3 DNA sequence: TGCGCCAGCAGCTTCATAGACAGGGGGAACACTGAAGCTTTCTTT.